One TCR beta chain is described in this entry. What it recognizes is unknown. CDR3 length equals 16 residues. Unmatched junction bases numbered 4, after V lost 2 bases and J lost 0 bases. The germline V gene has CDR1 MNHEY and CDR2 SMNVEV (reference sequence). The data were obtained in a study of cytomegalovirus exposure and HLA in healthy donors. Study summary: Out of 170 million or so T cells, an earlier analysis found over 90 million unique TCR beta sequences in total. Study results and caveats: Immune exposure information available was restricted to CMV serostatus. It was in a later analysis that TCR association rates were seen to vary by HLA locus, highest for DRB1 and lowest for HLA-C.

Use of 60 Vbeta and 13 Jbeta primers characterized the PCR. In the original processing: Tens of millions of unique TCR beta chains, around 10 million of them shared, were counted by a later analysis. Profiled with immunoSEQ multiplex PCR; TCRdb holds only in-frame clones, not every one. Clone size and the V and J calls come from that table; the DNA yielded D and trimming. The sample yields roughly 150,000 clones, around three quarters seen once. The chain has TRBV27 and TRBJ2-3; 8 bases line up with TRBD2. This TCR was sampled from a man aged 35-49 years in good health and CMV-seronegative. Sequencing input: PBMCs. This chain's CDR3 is CASSLGLAGSTDTQYF. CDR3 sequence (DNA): TGTGCCAGCAGTTTAGGGTTAGCGGGGAGCACAGATACGCAGTATTTT.